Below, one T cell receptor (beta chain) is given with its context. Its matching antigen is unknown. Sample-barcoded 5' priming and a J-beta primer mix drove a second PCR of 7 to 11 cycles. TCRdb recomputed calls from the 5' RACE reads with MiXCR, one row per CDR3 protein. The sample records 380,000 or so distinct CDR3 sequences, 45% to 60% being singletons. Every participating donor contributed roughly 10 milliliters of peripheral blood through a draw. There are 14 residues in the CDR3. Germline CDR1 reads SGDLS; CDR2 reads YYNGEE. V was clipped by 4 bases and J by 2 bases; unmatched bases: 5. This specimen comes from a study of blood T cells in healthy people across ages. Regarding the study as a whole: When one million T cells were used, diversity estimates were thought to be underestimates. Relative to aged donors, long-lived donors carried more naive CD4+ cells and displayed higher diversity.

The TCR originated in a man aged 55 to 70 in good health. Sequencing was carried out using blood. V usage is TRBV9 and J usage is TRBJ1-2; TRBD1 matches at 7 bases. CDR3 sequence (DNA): TGTGCCAGCAGCACCGGGACAGAGAACTATGGCTACACCTTC. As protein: CASSTGTENYGYTF.